The clone carrying this TCR beta chain was seen ten or more times. Total RNA amounting to 500 ng was the source from which TCR beta cDNA was made with a constant-region primer. Three rounds of nested multiplex PCR with slightly modified ARM-PCR produced TCR beta libraries. For roughly 10 cycles apiece, the opening two PCR rounds ran with TRBV1-TRBV30 forward primers and a C-beta reverse primer. From the multiplex PCR reads, TCRdb called clonotypes with MiXCR, one entry per CDR3 protein. The sample lists hundreds of thousands of distinct CDR3 sequences; nearly 60% were seen once. These data belong to a study of tumor-infiltrating lymphocytes in primary liver carcinoma. There are 13 residues in the CDR3. The germline V and J ends were trimmed by 3 bases and 0 bases, with 4 bases remaining between them. Unsorted whole blood served as the source of blood RNA, and germline DNA was extracted as well.

This chain connects TRBV12-3 or TRBV12-4 to TRBJ2-3; D is uncertain. The sequencing sample was made of peripheral blood. This TCR came from a young woman with primary liver carcinoma and hepatitis B virus infection. CDR3 amino acids: CASSLASTDTQYF. CDR3 nucleotide sequence: TGTGCCAGCAGTTTGGCGAGCACAGATACGCAGTATTTT.